These T cell receptor beta chains were read from a single sample in a study of cytomegalovirus exposure and HLA in healthy donors. Here immunoSEQ multiplex PCR was the method, and the copy in TCRdb shows in-frame clones only, minus some. The sample shows 100,000 to 150,000 clones, under 85% of them seen only once. The source material was PBMCs. These receptors were taken from a woman between 45 and 60 years old in good health and CMV-seropositive. The conserved cysteine and the conserved F or W are not part of the CDR3 here. Fields, in order: J gene, V gene, CDR3 protein.

TRBJ1-6,TRBV5-1,ASSLSSQGANSPLH
TRBJ2-3,TRBV30,AWSPNGGGGPDTQY
TRBJ1-2,TRBV12-5,ASSGSGANYGYT
TRBJ2-3,TRBV19,ASSKTKEAARQY
TRBJ1-2,TRBV19,ASSPGGGGYT
TRBJ2-1,TRBV10-3,AISDSYNEQF
TRBJ1-2,TRBV11-1,ASSSKGTGSGYT
TRBJ1-1,TRBV25-1,ASSDRGQGTEAF
TRBJ2-7,TRBV5-1,ASSSDLIRGGSYEQY
TRBJ2-3,TRBV9,ASSTGGVADTQY
TRBJ2-3,TRBV19,ASSIGLFGATQY
TRBJ1-2,TRBV29-1,SVAQGDGYGYT
TRBJ2-7,TRBV7-2,ASSPSGYEQY
TRBJ2-5,TRBV7-3,ASSLGFWKGAGRQETQY
TRBJ2-2,TRBV5-1,ASSLGTGPGTGELF
TRBJ1-3,TRBV30,AWGGSGNTIY
TRBJ1-5,TRBV19,ASSIGVRGSPFNQPQH
TRBJ2-5,TRBV7-2,ASSTSGGMRETQY
TRBJ1-3,TRBV29-1,SVGASSGNTIY
TRBJ1-6,TRBV7-2,ASSSGSGGKNSPLH
TRBJ2-5,TRBV7-9,ASSQSLAGIRETQY
TRBJ2-1,TRBV2,ASSRGTGEEQF
TRBJ2-1,TRBV7-9,ASSTLQGRSYNEQF
TRBJ2-5,TRBV6-5,ASSYSTAGEETQY
TRBJ1-2,TRBV15,ATSRTGGTYGYT
TRBJ2-1,TRBV9,ASSEQVGEQF
TRBJ2-1,TRBV10-1,ASPSQILADNEQF
TRBJ2-5,TRBV14,ASSPYGGQETQY
TRBJ2-5,TRBV18,ASSQAGTGRETQY
TRBJ2-7,TRBV2,ASSTLGQGEREQY
TRBJ1-6,TRBV30,ACAEYSRWSSYNSPLH
TRBJ1-2,TRBV2,ASSNTGGYGYT
TRBJ2-1,TRBV5-4,ASSRDRGVSHNEQF
TRBJ2-2,TRBV7-8,ASSPSRPGELF
TRBJ1-4,TRBV4-3,ASSQLQGTNEKLF
TRBJ2-7,TRBV11-3,ASSYTYEQY
TRBJ1-2,TRBV5-4,ASSLDNRGLYGYT
TRBJ1-5,TRBV2,ASSGDRGLNQPQH
TRBJ2-5,TRBV29-1,SVLPDREETQY
TRBJ2-3,TRBV5-4,ASSLKKRLTDTQY
TRBJ1-3,TRBV9,ASSVGPGEGTIY
TRBJ2-1,TRBV9,ASSAGLAGGADNEQF
TRBJ2-5,TRBV29-1,SVLAGGKETQY